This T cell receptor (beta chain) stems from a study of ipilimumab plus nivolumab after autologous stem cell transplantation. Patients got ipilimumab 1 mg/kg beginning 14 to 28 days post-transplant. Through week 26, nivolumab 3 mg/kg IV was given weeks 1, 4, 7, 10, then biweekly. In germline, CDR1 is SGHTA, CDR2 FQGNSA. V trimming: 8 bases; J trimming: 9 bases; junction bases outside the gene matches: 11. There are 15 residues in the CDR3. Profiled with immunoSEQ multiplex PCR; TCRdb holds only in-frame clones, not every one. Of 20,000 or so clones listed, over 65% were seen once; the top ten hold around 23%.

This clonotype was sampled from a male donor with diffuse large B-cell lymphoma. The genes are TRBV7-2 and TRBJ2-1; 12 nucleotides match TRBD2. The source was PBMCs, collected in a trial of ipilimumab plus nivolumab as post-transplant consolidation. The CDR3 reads CASGGPGLAGIEQFF. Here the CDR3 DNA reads TGTGCCAGCGGGGGACCGGGACTAGCGGGTATTGAGCAGTTCTTC.